The 8 T cell receptor beta chains below all came from one sample that was sequenced in a study of cytomegalovirus exposure and HLA in healthy donors. Repertoires were generated with immunoSEQ multiplex PCR, while TCRdb's copy carries only in-frame clones and drops some. The data show under 200,000 clones, roughly 81% seen once. What was sequenced was PBMCs. Receptor source: a woman in her 30s in good health and CMV-seronegative.

The V call is TRBV5-1, the J call TRBJ2-3; D is possibly TRBD1 (6 bases). Germline assignment: CDR1 SGHRS and CDR2 YFSETQ. There are 14 residues in the CDR3. V lost 0 bases to trimming and J lost 9 bases, with 14 bases between them. The CDR3: CASSLDFTGTTQYF. The CDR3 DNA reads as TGCGCCAGCAGCTTGGATTTTACGGGGACAACGCAGTATTTT.

This sequence joins TRBV30 and TRBJ1-2; a possible D gene is TRBD1 (5 bases). The CDR3 length is 14 residues. V was pared by 1 base and J by 6 bases, with 15 bases between. Germline CDR1 and CDR2: GTSNPN and SVGIG (reference sequence). The CDR3 nucleotides read TGTGCCTGGAGTGACCTGGGGGAGGGAAATGGCTACACCTTC. Its protein product is CAWSDLGEGNGYTF.

The chain uses TRBV18 and TRBJ2-5; D is unresolved. CDR3 size: 12 residues. Looked up from germline, CDR1 is KGHSH and CDR2 is LQKENI. Trimming removed 3 bases at V and 2 bases at J, with 4 bases between. For the CDR3, the DNA is TGTGCCAGCTCACCGGCTCAAGAGACCCAGTACTTC. Amino acid sequence: CASSPAQETQYF.

The rearrangement joins TRBV4-2 to TRBJ1-2; D remains unclear. Per germline, CDR1 LGHNA and CDR2 YNFKEQ. V lost 0 bases to trimming and J lost 7 bases, with 9 bases between them. The CDR3 totals 13 residues. CDR3 loop: CASSQDRVSGYTF. In DNA form, the CDR3 reads TGTGCCAGCAGCCAAGATAGAGTCTCTGGCTACACCTTC.

The V gene is TRBV6-1, the J gene TRBJ1-5; D might be TRBD1 (5 bases). V was pared by 8 bases and J by 8 bases, with 16 bases between. This CDR3 contains 13 residues. Germline CDR1 is MNHNS and CDR2 is SASEGT. CDR3 in amino acids: CASPNSLQEPQHF. The CDR3 DNA sequence: TGTGCCAGCCCTAATAGCTTACAGGAGCCCCAGCATTTT.

This chain joins TRBV5-1 and TRBJ2-6; the match to TRBD1 covers 9 bases. Unmatched junction bases numbered 6, after V lost 2 bases and J lost 0 bases. Looked up from germline, CDR1 is SGHRS and CDR2 is YFSETQ. CDR3 length: 18 amino acids. CDR3 in amino acids: CASSFWTGASSGANVLTF. CDR3 coding DNA: TGCGCCAGCAGCTTTTGGACAGGGGCAAGCTCTGGGGCCAACGTCCTGACTTTC.

This chain joins TRBV29-1 and TRBJ1-2, with D possibly being TRBD1 (5 bases). V lost 5 bases and J lost 2, with 21 bases in between. The CDR3 covers 16 residues. The V gene's germline CDR1 is SQVTM and CDR2 ANQGSEA. CDR3 loop: CSVYPGGGVSNYGYTF. The CDR3 coding sequence is TGCAGCGTTTACCCAGGTGGGGGGGTTAGCAACTATGGCTACACCTTC.

This clone was seen a few times. This chain links TRBV9 with TRBJ2-5; 8 bases are shared with TRBD2. The CDR3 contains 18 residues. V was clipped by 0 bases and J by 1 base; unmatched bases: 11. Germline lookup yields CDR1 SGDLS and CDR2 YYNGEE. CDR3 residues: CASSVGSSASGRQETQYF. The CDR3 DNA sequence: TGTGCCAGCAGCGTAGGATCGTCGGCTAGCGGGCGCCAAGAGACCCAGTACTTC.